The present T cell receptor beta chain was sequenced within a study of blood T cell repertoires in COVID-19. The CDR3 extends over 15 amino acids. The germline V gene has CDR1 SEHNR and CDR2 FQNEAQ (reference sequence). Trimming cost V 4 bases and J 0 bases, with 11 bases left between them. The data were produced by immunoSEQ multiplex PCR, yet TCRdb's version contains in-frame clones alone and is incomplete. This sample has more than 120,000 clones; approximately 87% occur once, and the top ten carry 8.5% to 9.5%. The receptor's source is a woman aged 45-65 years with active or convalescent COVID-19. Sequencing was carried out using peripheral blood. The genes are TRBV7-9 and TRBJ2-3, with D maybe TRBD1 (6 bases). The CDR3 coding sequence is TGTGCCAGCAGCTCTTCGACAGGCAGCACAGATACGCAGTATTTT. Protein sequence: CASSSSTGSTDTQYF. Filled out from reference TRBV7-9 and TRBJ2-3, the complete variable domain reads DTGVSQNPRHKITKRGQNVTFRCDPISEHNRLYWYRQTLGQGPEFLTYFQNEAQLEKSRLLSDRFSAERPKGSFSTLEIQRTEQGDSAMYLCASSSSTGSTDTQYFGPGTRLTVL.